One T cell receptor beta chain is described in this entry. Its specificity is unknown. The entry originates in a study of response to subunit inactivated influenza vaccine. Study-wide findings and caveats: New T cells are recruited in small numbers by each seasonal influenza vaccination, according to the authors' suggestion.

From the RT-PCR reads, TCRdb called clonotypes with MiXCR, one entry per CDR3 protein. The table has some 520,000 distinct CDR3 sequences, approximately 17% seen once. The sequence came from a man aged 50 to 75 who received an inactivated influenza vaccine. This material consisted of CD4+ T cells sorted from PBMCs, taken 23 months after vaccination.

The CDR3 nucleotides are TGCAGCGTTAACGATGGGAGGGGCGGCTATGGCTACACCTTC. Its translation: CSVNDGRGGYGYTF. The chain employs TRBV29-1 and TRBJ1-2, with D possibly TRBD1 on 5 matching bases. Trimming removed 5 bases from V and 4 bases from J, with 17 bases in between. The germline CDR1 and CDR2 sequences are SQVTM and ANQGSEA. This CDR3 has 14 residues.